The 24 T cell receptor beta chains in this list originate from one sample, sequenced in a study of T cell changes during pregnancy in multiple sclerosis. Method: immunoSEQ multiplex PCR; TCRdb's copy keeps in-frame clones and lacks some. The repertoire holds more than 10,000 clones, with around 89% as singletons. Sequencing used CD8+ T cells from peripheral blood mononuclear cells, obtained in the second trimester of pregnancy. Source of these receptors: a female donor in good health, enrolled as a control in a pregnancy study.

DNA of the CDR3: TGCGCCAGCAGCCAAGGGGCAGGCAGTCCCTACAATGAGCAGTTCTTC. It translates to CASSQGAGSPYNEQFF. The chain employs TRBV4-3 and TRBJ2-1, with D unclear. V gave up 1 base and J gave up 2 bases, with 12 bases separating them. Germline values: CDR1 LGHNA, CDR2 YSLEER. The CDR3 loop spans 16 amino acids.

This clone came up a few times. The chain is built from TRBV19 and TRBJ2-5; TRBD2 aligns across 8 bases. The CDR3 sequence is 12 residues long. The J segment lost 5 bases and the V segment lost 8 bases, leaving 4 bases of the junction unmatched. Germline V CDR1 and CDR2: LNHDA, SQIVND (reference sequence). CDR3 nucleotides: TGTGCCAGTTCGGGGGGGCCCGAGACCCAGTACTTC. This encodes CASSGGPETQYF.

This chain uses TRBV6-1 with TRBJ1-5; 8 bases match TRBD1. The germline gives CDR1 MNHNS, CDR2 SASEGT. V was pared by 2 bases and J by 7 bases, with 10 bases of the junction left unmatched. The CDR3 totals 16 residues. The CDR3 reads CASSERTGQGGQPQHF. Written as DNA, the CDR3 is TGTGCCAGCAGTGAACGGACAGGGCAGGGGGGGCAGCCCCAGCATTTT.

This chain uses TRBV7-8 with TRBJ2-5; 7 nucleotides match TRBD1. The CDR3 runs 13 residues. V lost 4 bases and J lost 5; bases outside the gene matches: 4. Germline V gives CDR1 SGHVS, CDR2 FQNEAQ. The CDR3 DNA sequence: TGTGCCAGCAGCTCCACAGGGGAGGAGACCCAGTACTTC. Encoded protein: CASSSTGEETQYF.

The chain is built from TRBV7-3 and TRBJ1-1; D unclear. The CDR3 consists of 13 residues. The V and J ends lost 4 bases and 0 bases respectively, with 6 bases between them. CDR1 SGHTA and CDR2 FQGTGA come from the germline V gene. CDR3 protein: CASSSLLNTEAFF. Here the CDR3 DNA reads TGTGCCAGCAGCTCCCTATTGAACACTGAAGCTTTCTTT.

This chain uses TRBV9 with TRBJ2-7; perhaps TRBD2 as D (6 bases). V lost 4 bases and J 7 bases, leaving 18 bases between the germline ends. Germline V gene lookup returns CDR1 SGDLS and CDR2 YYNGEE. This CDR3 is built from 14 residues. The CDR3, as DNA: TGTGCCAGCAGCCCTTGGGACTTCTCCATGGAGCAGTACTTC. Protein sequence: CASSPWDFSMEQYF.

The V call is TRBV5-4, the J call TRBJ2-4; 7 nucleotides align to TRBD1. Germline trimming cut 0 bases from V and 7 bases from J; bases unmatched to any gene: 1. The length of the CDR3 is 13 residues. Germline values: CDR1 SGHNT, CDR2 YYREEE (reference sequence). The CDR3: CASSLETGNIQYF. The CDR3 DNA reads TGTGCCAGCAGCTTGGAGACAGGGAACATTCAGTACTTC.

The chain couples TRBV4-2 to TRBJ2-3, with 10 bases aligning to TRBD2. CDR1 LGHNA and CDR2 YNFKEQ come from the germline V gene. The CDR3 is 18 amino acids. Unmatched junction bases numbered 6, after V lost 0 bases and J lost 0 bases. The CDR3 nucleotides are TGTGCCAGCAGCCAAGAGATAGCGGGAGGACCTAGCACAGATACGCAGTATTTT. Amino acids: CASSQEIAGGPSTDTQYF.

The chain employs TRBV7-8 and TRBJ2-3; weak D call: TRBD1 (5 bases). CDR1 is SGHVS and CDR2 is FQNEAQ in the germline V gene. V lost 2 bases and J lost 0, with 9 bases in between. The CDR3 loop spans 15 amino acids. CDR3 DNA: TGTGCCAGCAGCTTAAGGGGTGGTAGCACAGATACGCAGTATTTT. It encodes CASSLRGGSTDTQYF.

The chain uses TRBV10-3 and TRBJ1-4; D call uncertain. This CDR3 region has 18 residues. Per the germline V gene, CDR1 is ENHRY and CDR2 is SYGVKD. V lost 4 bases, J lost 2 bases, and 20 bases lay in between. CDR3 coding DNA: TGTGCCATCAGTGTAGGAAGGCAACAAGGGAGTACTAATGAAAAACTGTTTTTT. Its translation: CAISVGRQQGSTNEKLFF.

The chain uses TRBV6-1 and TRBJ2-5; 10 bases agree with TRBD2. Germline V CDR1 and CDR2: MNHNS, SASEGT. CDR3 length equals 15 residues. With V trimmed by 1 base and J by 4 bases, 3 bases remained unmatched. The CDR3 loop reads CASSEGSGGAETQYF. For the CDR3, the DNA is TGTGCCAGCAGTGAAGGGAGCGGGGGGGCAGAGACCCAGTACTTC.

The rearrangement links TRBV6-5 to TRBJ2-7; no clear D. There are 16 residues in the CDR3. V was pared by 0 bases and J by 2 bases, with 14 bases between. Germline V gene lookup returns CDR1 MNHEY and CDR2 SVGAGI. The CDR3 DNA reads as TGTGCCAGCAGTTACTCGTATTCCCCTTTTGCCTACGAGCAGTACTTC. Translating it yields CASSYSYSPFAYEQYF.

J is TRBJ2-1 and V is TRBV21-1; TRBD2 reflects the table's D call only, with no check against the DNA. TRBV21-1 is a documented pseudogene. The CDR3 is made up of 16 amino acids. The CDR3 here is CASSNGLAGARNEQFF. CDR3 nucleotide sequence: TGTGCCAGCAGCAATGGACTAGCGGGAGCTAGGAATGAGCAGTTCTTC.

This sequence joins TRBV29-1 and TRBJ1-3; possibly TRBD1 for D (5 bases). Per the germline V gene, CDR1 is SQVTM and CDR2 is ANQGSEA. V gave up 4 bases and J gave up 0 bases, with 7 bases separating them. The CDR3 extends over 13 amino acids. CDR3 sequence: CSVAGHSGNTIYF. DNA of the CDR3: TGCAGCGTTGCAGGGCACTCTGGAAACACCATATATTTT.

The V and J genes are TRBV6-5 and TRBJ2-7, with TRBD2 identical over 9 bases. The CDR3 is 16 amino acids. In germline, CDR1 is MNHEY, CDR2 SVGAGI. V lost 0 bases, J lost 5 bases, and 8 bases stayed unmatched. The CDR3 DNA follows: TGTGCCAGCAGTTACTCATCCCTAGCGGGACTTGACGAGCAGTACTTC. Amino acid sequence: CASSYSSLAGLDEQYF.

The chain carries TRBV7-9 and TRBJ2-5; TRBD1 might be the D (8 bases). Trimming pared 4 bases from V and 4 bases from J, leaving 13 bases between. The CDR3 covers 14 residues. Germline V lookup: CDR1 SEHNR, CDR2 FQNEAQ (reference sequence). For the CDR3, the DNA is TGTGCCAGCAGCTATCACAGGGGGGGAGAGACCCAGTACTTC. Encoded protein: CASSYHRGGETQYF. The complete variable domain, with remaining parts taken from reference TRBV7-9 and TRBJ2-5, reads DTGVSQNPRHKITKRGQNVTFRCDPISEHNRLYWYRQTLGQGPEFLTYFQNEAQLEKSRLLSDRFSAERPKGSFSTLEIQRTEQGDSAMYLCASSYHRGGETQYFGPGTRLLVL.

The sample holds one count of this clone. This chain uses TRBV7-2 with TRBJ2-2, with D uncertain. In germline, CDR1 is SGHTA, CDR2 FQGNSA. V lost 1 base and J 13 bases, leaving 22 bases between the germline ends. The CDR3 covers 16 residues. CDR3 sequence (DNA): TGTGCCAGCAGCTTAGTTGGTCCACCCGCGGCCTACGGGCTGTTTTTT. It translates to CASSLVGPPAAYGLFF.

The genes are TRBV7-9 and TRBJ1-2; the match to TRBD1 covers 10 bases. From germline, CDR1 is SEHNR and CDR2 FQNEAQ (reference sequence). The ends lost 4 bases at V and 0 bases at J; junction bases unmatched: 8. The CDR3 has 17 amino acids. DNA for the CDR3: TGTGCCAGCAGCTCTGCCGGGACAGGGGAAGCTAACTATGGCTACACCTTC. It yields the protein CASSSAGTGEANYGYTF.

This rearrangement joins TRBV4-1 to TRBJ2-6; 10 bases are a match to TRBD1. The V gene end was trimmed by 2 bases and the J gene end by 1 base; junction bases not matched to a gene: 11. Germline CDR1 and CDR2: MGHRA and YSYEKL. CDR3 size: 20 residues. CDR3 region: CASSQFYGTGALSGANVLTF. The CDR3 coding sequence is TGCGCCAGCAGCCAATTCTACGGGACAGGGGCCCTATCTGGGGCCAACGTCCTGACTTTC.

This clone was detected a few times. The V gene is TRBV7-9, the J gene TRBJ1-5; the match to TRBD1 covers 8 bases. Germline values: CDR1 SEHNR, CDR2 FQNEAQ (reference sequence). The CDR3 covers 14 residues. V was pared by 3 bases and J by 4 bases, with 2 bases of the junction left unmatched. CDR3 protein: CASSFTGGNQPQHF. The CDR3 coding sequence is TGTGCCAGCAGCTTCACAGGGGGAAATCAGCCCCAGCATTTT.

The chain links TRBV5-1 to TRBJ2-1; 7 bases are a match to TRBD1. This CDR3 contains 16 residues. With 4 bases clipped from V and 0 bases from J, the junction kept 7 bases outside the gene matches. Germline loops: CDR1 SGHRS, CDR2 YFSETQ. The CDR3 region has the DNA TGCGCCAGCAGCCCGGGACAGCTTAGCTCCTACAATGAGCAGTTCTTC. Its translation: CASSPGQLSSYNEQFF. The full variable domain, with the rest looked up from reference TRBV5-1 and TRBJ2-1, is KAGVTQTPRYLIKTRGQQVTLSCSPISGHRSVSWYQQTPGQGLQFLFEYFSETQRNKGNFPGRFSGRQFSNSRSEMNVSTLELGDSALYLCASSPGQLSSYNEQFFGPGTRLTVL.

CDR3 sequence: CAISESDQANEQFF. CDR3 nucleotide sequence: TGTGCCATCAGTGAGTCGGATCAGGCGAATGAGCAGTTCTTC. The V gene is TRBV10-3, the J gene TRBJ2-1, with unresolved D. Trimming removed 0 bases from V and 7 bases from J, with 10 bases in between. The CDR3 is made up of 14 amino acids. The germline gives CDR1 ENHRY, CDR2 SYGVKD.

CDR3: CASRGSSGGLEDTQYF. DNA of the CDR3: TGTGCCAGCAGAGGGAGTAGCGGGGGGTTAGAAGATACGCAGTATTTT. The chain joins TRBV5-4 to TRBJ2-3; 10 nucleotides line up with TRBD2. With 5 bases clipped from V and 5 bases from J, the junction kept 11 bases outside the gene matches. This CDR3 contains 16 residues. Germline V gene sequence: CDR1 SGHNT, CDR2 YYREEE (reference sequence).

This clone appeared once. This chain connects TRBV28 to TRBJ2-7; 7 bases line up with TRBD1. The CDR3 extends over 14 amino acids. Germline V CDR1 and CDR2: MDHEN, SYDVKM. V shed 10 bases, J shed 3 bases, and the junction held 12 bases outside the gene matches. The CDR3 is CATTPLGQIYEQYF. The CDR3 DNA reads TGTGCCACAACTCCCTTGGGACAGATCTACGAGCAGTACTTC. Drawing the rest from reference TRBV28 and TRBJ2-7, the complete variable domain is DVKVTQSSRYLVKRTGEKVFLECVQDMDHENMFWYRQDPGLGLRLIYFSYDVKMKEKGDIPEGYSVSREKKERFSLILESASTNQTSMYLCATTPLGQIYEQYFGPGTRLTVT.